The 21 T cell receptor beta chains listed next were all sequenced from one sample in a study of T cell repertoires in cytomegalovirus infection. One entry per CDR3 protein results from TCRdb running MiXCR on the reads. The data show under 800,000 distinct CDR3 sequences, more than 20% seen once. Sequenced sample: CD8+ T cells from PBMCs. All receptors come from a human donor in good health (CMV status not recorded). Some clones in this sample may be carry-over from other donors' samples.

The rearrangement uses TRBV28 and TRBJ2-1; TRBD1 aligns across 11 bases. The ends lost 6 bases at V and 7 bases at J; junction bases unmatched: 5. The CDR3 consists of 14 residues. From germline, CDR1 is MDHEN and CDR2 SYDVKM. The CDR3 sequence is CASRGQGAINEQFF. As DNA, the CDR3 is TGTGCCAGCAGAGGACAGGGGGCGATTAATGAGCAGTTCTTC.

This clonotype was observed many times. The V and J genes are TRBV6-2 or TRBV6-3 and TRBJ2-3; no definite D call. Germline values: CDR1 MNHEY, CDR2 SVGEGT. The ends were cut back, 6 bases at V and 7 bases at J, with 17 bases in the middle. The CDR3 has 14 residues. The CDR3 reads CASRTTIPRNTQYF. Written as DNA, the CDR3 is TGTGCCAGCAGGACGACAATACCCAGAAATACGCAGTATTTT.

Only a few counts were recorded for this clonotype. The chain employs TRBV27 and TRBJ2-1; no clear D gene. This CDR3 region has 16 residues. The germline V and J ends were trimmed by 0 bases and 0 bases, with 9 bases remaining between them. The germline V gene has CDR1 MNHEY and CDR2 SMNVEV (reference sequence). The CDR3 spells CASSLSGHNSYNEQFF. Written as DNA, the CDR3 is TGTGCCAGCAGTTTATCTGGCCACAACTCCTACAATGAGCAGTTCTTC.

This clonotype was observed a handful of times. V gene TRBV4-2 combines with J gene TRBJ2-3, with 10 bases aligning to TRBD2. Germline-derived CDR1 and CDR2 are LGHNA and YNFKEQ. V dropped 0 bases and J dropped 2; count of bases not matched to a gene: 5. The CDR3 sequence is 17 residues long. This CDR3 is CASSQDGSGGFTDTQYF. The CDR3, as DNA: TGTGCCAGCAGCCAAGATGGTAGCGGGGGGTTCACAGATACGCAGTATTTT.

This clonotype was detected ten times or more. DNA for the CDR3: TGTGCCGCGGCTAGCGGCGCCTCCTACAATGAGCAGTTCTTC. This gives the protein CAAASGASYNEQFF. The chain combines TRBV7-9 with TRBJ2-1; 7 bases match TRBD2. V lost 11 bases to trimming and J lost 0 bases; unmatched junction nucleotides: 7. This CDR3 contains 14 residues. Looked up from germline, CDR1 is SEHNR and CDR2 is FQNEAQ (reference sequence).

A note on this clonotype: Given a much more abundant clone one base away, this may be a read error. The chain carries TRBV7-3 and TRBJ2-1; 10 bases match TRBD2. After removal of 6 bases from V and 10 bases from J, the junction contained 12 bases not matched to a gene. This CDR3 region has 15 residues. Germline CDR1 is SGHTA and CDR2 is FQGTGA. The CDR3 region has the DNA TGTGCCAGCAGATTAGACAGCGGGGGGGCCGGAGAGCAGTTCTTC. Protein: CASRLDSGGAGEQFF.

The chain carries TRBV10-3 and TRBJ2-1; 10 nucleotides match TRBD1. The V segment lost 4 bases and the J segment 8 bases; nucleotides outside the gene matches: 11. The germline V gene has CDR1 ENHRY and CDR2 SYGVKD. This CDR3 spans 16 amino acids. DNA for the CDR3: TGTGCCATCAGTGCCGGGACAGGGGACCTAGGGCATGAGCAGTTCTTC. Protein: CAISAGTGDLGHEQFF.

The chain recombines TRBV2 with TRBJ1-3; 7 bases match TRBD1. V lost 2 bases to trimming and J lost 4 bases; unmatched junction nucleotides: 5. There are 15 residues in the CDR3. Germline CDR1 SNHLY, CDR2 FYNNEI. The CDR3 nucleotides read TGTGCCAGCAGTGAAAGGGGGCCGGGAGGAAACACCATATATTTT. Its translation: CASSERGPGGNTIYF.

The chain recombines TRBV20-1 with TRBJ1-1, with D uncertain. With 6 bases removed from V and 4 bases from J, the gap between germline ends came to 18 bases. The CDR3 runs 14 residues. CDR1 is DFQATT, CDR2 SNEGSKA, per germline (reference sequence). The CDR3: CSAPILELATEAFF. The CDR3 bases are TGCAGTGCGCCCATCTTGGAGCTAGCCACTGAAGCTTTCTTT.

This chain's CDR3 is CASSMTSGPVDTEAFF. The CDR3 region has the DNA TGTGCCAGCAGCATGACCTCCGGGCCGGTGGACACTGAAGCTTTCTTT. This chain joins TRBV9 and TRBJ1-1, with unresolved D. Germline CDR1 and CDR2: SGDLS and YYNGEE. V lost 4 bases and J lost 3, with 19 bases in between. CDR3 size: 16 residues.

This clonotype was observed at least ten times. This chain connects TRBV7-2 to TRBJ1-5, with D uncertain. Trimming pared 2 bases from V and 2 bases from J, leaving 10 bases between. Germline V gene sequence: CDR1 SGHTA, CDR2 FQGNSA. This CDR3 spans 15 amino acids. Here the CDR3 reads CASSLIAGGNQPQHF. For the CDR3, the DNA is TGTGCCAGCAGCTTAATAGCCGGGGGCAATCAGCCCCAGCATTTT.

The chain links TRBV5-6 to TRBJ2-7, with 9 nucleotides matching TRBD2. Germline assignment: CDR1 SGHDT and CDR2 YYEEEE. The CDR3 spans 14 residues. Trimming took 3 bases from V and 9 from J; bases not matched to a gene: 10. CDR3 protein: CASSSVGAGGRQYV. The DNA of the CDR3 is TGTGCCAGCAGCTCGGTTGGAGCGGGGGGTCGGCAGTACGTC.

This clonotype was detected only a few times. The CDR3 DNA reads TGCAGCGTTGGCCCCGGGGGGACCAATGAGCAGTTCTTC. Encoded protein: CSVGPGGTNEQFF. This chain links TRBV29-1 with TRBJ2-1; TRBD2 agrees at 7 bases. This CDR3 spans 13 amino acids. Germline lookup yields CDR1 SQVTM and CDR2 ANQGSEA. With 4 bases clipped from V and 6 bases from J, the junction kept 6 bases outside the gene matches.

V is TRBV4-3 and J is TRBJ2-3; 7 bases match TRBD2. CDR1 LGHNA and CDR2 YSLEER come from the germline V gene. The ends lost 4 bases at V and 3 bases at J; junction bases unmatched: 7. CDR3 length: 15 residues. CDR3 DNA sequence: TGCGCCAGCAGCCCCTGGCGGGGGACGACAGATACGCAGTATTTT. Protein: CASSPWRGTTDTQYF.

This clonotype has a handful of counts. This chain connects TRBV5-3 to TRBJ2-1; D assignment may be TRBD1 or TRBD2 (5 bases each). TRBV5-3 is an open reading frame, and its role is uncertain. Trimming pared 4 bases from V and 9 bases from J, leaving 17 bases between. The CDR3 is 14 residues long. The DNA of the CDR3 is TGTGCCAGAAGCCTCGGGACCCCAGGAGGTGAGCAGTTCTTC. Protein: CARSLGTPGGEQFF.

The CDR3 DNA follows: TGTGCCAGCAGTTTATCGAAGGGATCGCCCCAGCATTTT. Its translation: CASSLSKGSPQHF. The chain has TRBV27 and TRBJ1-5, with D hard to call. Deletions cut 0 bases from V and 9 bases from J, with 9 bases between. Germline V lookup: CDR1 MNHEY, CDR2 SMNVEV (reference sequence). The CDR3 covers 13 residues.

This clonotype was recorded only once. The chain links TRBV5-6 to TRBJ2-7; weak D call: TRBD2 (6 bases). The CDR3 spans 13 residues. V was pared by 2 bases and J by 2 bases, with 8 bases between. Germline CDR1 SGHDT, CDR2 YYEEEE. The CDR3 DNA reads TGTGCCAGCAGCTTTACGGGGGCCTACGAGCAGTACGTC. Its protein is CASSFTGAYEQYV.

On this clonotype itself: This clone may be a read error of a much larger clone one base away. V is TRBV7-6 and J is TRBJ1-1; tentative D call: TRBD1 (6 bases). The germline gives CDR1 SGHVS, CDR2 FNYEAQ. This CDR3 is built from 11 residues. CDR3 sequence (DNA): TGTGTCAGCAGCCCCGACAGGGAAGCTTTCTTT. Translation: CVSSPDREAFF. Full variable domain (outside the CDR3, taken from reference TRBV7-6 and TRBJ1-1): GAGVSQSPRYKVTKRGQDVALRCDPISGHVSLYWYRQALGQGPEFLTYFNYEAQQDKSGLPNDRFSAERPEGSISTLTIQRTEQRDSAMYRCVSSPDREAFFGQGTRLTVV.

This rearrangement joins TRBV19 to TRBJ2-1, with D possibly matching TRBD1 (5 bases). The CDR3 consists of 14 residues. CDR1 LNHDA and CDR2 SQIVND come from the germline V gene (reference sequence). V dropped 1 base and J dropped 9 bases, with 13 bases sitting between them. The CDR3, as DNA: TGTGCCAGTAGTATAGTCACCAGGGTGGGTGAGCAGTTCTTC. As protein: CASSIVTRVGEQFF.

The genes are TRBV7-2 and TRBJ2-5; 7 nucleotides line up with TRBD1. With V trimmed by 1 base and J by 2 bases, 10 bases remained unmatched. The CDR3 has 17 amino acids. CDR1 is SGHTA, CDR2 FQGNSA, per germline. The CDR3 sequence: CTSSLEGQVWEQETQYF. The CDR3 DNA follows: TGTACCAGCAGCTTAGAAGGACAGGTCTGGGAACAAGAGACCCAGTACTTC.

The chain couples TRBV14 to TRBJ2-5; D perhaps matches TRBD1 (6 bases). The CDR3 covers 14 residues. V shed 4 bases and J shed 2 bases, with 11 bases lying between them. Germline CDR1 and CDR2: SGHDN and FVKESK. The CDR3 spells CASSRRTEQETQYF. CDR3 coding DNA: TGTGCCAGCAGCCGTCGGACAGAGCAAGAGACCCAGTACTTC.